The sample holds many counts of the clone carrying this T cell receptor beta chain. Time point denoted: blood at routine non-recurrence follow-up after resection. The data were obtained in a study of spatial heterogeneity in lung cancer. Using its own MiXCR run on the 5' RACE reads, TCRdb lists one record per CDR3 protein. Among 25,000 to 35,000 distinct CDR3 sequences listed, 10% were seen once. The starting material was PBMCs, obtained at follow-up. This receptor was taken from a female donor with early-stage non-small cell lung cancer.

CDR3 DNA: TGTGCCAGCAGTGATGGTTCACCCCAAGAGACCCAGTACTTC. Its protein is CASSDGSPQETQYF. The gene calls are TRBV2 and TRBJ2-5; no firm D call. V was cut by 3 bases and J by 1 base, with 9 bases left in between. In germline, CDR1 is SNHLY, CDR2 FYNNEI. This CDR3 contains 14 residues.